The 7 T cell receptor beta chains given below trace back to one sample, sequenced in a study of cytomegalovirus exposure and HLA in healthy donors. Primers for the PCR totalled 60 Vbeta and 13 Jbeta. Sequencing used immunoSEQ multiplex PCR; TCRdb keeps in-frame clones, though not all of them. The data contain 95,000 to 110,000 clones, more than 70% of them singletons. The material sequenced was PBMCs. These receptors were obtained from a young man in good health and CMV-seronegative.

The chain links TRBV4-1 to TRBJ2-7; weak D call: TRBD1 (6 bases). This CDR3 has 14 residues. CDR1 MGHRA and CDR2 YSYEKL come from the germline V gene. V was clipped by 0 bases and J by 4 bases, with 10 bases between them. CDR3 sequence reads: CASSQEDSTYEQYF. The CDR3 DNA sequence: TGCGCCAGCAGCCAAGAGGACAGTACGTACGAGCAGTACTTC.

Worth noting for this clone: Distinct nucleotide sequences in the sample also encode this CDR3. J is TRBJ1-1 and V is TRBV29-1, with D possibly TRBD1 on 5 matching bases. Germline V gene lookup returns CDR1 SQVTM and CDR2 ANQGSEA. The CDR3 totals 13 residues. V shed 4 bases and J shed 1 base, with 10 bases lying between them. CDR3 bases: TGCAGCGTTGGGCAGGGAGGGAACACTGAAGCTTTCTTT. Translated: CSVGQGGNTEAFF.

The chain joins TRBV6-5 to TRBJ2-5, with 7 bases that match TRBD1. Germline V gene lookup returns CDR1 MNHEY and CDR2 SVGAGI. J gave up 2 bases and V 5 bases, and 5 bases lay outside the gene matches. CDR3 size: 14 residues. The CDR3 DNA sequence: TGTGCCAGCAGTCGCGGACAGGTACAAGAGACCCAGTACTTC. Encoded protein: CASSRGQVQETQYF.

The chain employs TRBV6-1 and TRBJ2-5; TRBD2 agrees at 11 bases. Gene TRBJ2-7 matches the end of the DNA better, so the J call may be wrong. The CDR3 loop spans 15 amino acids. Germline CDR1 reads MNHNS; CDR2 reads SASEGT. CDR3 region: CASSETSGASYEQYF. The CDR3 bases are TGTGCCAGCAGTGAGACTAGCGGGGCCTCCTACGAGCAGTACTTC.

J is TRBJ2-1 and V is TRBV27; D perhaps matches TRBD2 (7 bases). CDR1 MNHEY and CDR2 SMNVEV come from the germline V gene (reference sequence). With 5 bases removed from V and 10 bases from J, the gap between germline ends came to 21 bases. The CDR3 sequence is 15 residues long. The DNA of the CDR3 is TGTGCCAGCAGTACCCTACGGGGGGCCCTGGGAGAGCAGTTCTTC. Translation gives CASSTLRGALGEQFF.

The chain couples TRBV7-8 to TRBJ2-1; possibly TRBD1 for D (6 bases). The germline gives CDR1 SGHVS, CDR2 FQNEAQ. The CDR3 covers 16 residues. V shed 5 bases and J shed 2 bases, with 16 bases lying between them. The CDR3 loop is CASSAPDRSAYNEQFF. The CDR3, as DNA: TGTGCCAGCAGCGCCCCCGACAGGTCGGCCTACAATGAGCAGTTCTTC.

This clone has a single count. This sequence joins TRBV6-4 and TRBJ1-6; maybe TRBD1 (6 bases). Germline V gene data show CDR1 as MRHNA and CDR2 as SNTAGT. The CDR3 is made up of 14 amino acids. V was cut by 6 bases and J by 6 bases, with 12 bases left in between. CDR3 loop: CASRAQGLNSPLHF. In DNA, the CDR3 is TGTGCCAGCAGGGCCCAGGGGCTTAATTCACCCCTCCACTTT.